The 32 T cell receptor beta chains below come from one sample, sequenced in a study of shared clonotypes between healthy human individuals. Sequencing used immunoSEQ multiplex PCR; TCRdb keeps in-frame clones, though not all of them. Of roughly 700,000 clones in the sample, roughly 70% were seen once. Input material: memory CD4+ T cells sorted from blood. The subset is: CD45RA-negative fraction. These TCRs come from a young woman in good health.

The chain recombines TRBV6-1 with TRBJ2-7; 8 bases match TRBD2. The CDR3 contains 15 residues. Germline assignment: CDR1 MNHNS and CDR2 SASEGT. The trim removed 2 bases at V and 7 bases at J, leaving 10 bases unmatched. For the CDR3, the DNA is TGTGCCAGCAGTGAACAACCCGGGGGGGCGGGGGAGCAGTACTTC. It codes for CASSEQPGGAGEQYF.

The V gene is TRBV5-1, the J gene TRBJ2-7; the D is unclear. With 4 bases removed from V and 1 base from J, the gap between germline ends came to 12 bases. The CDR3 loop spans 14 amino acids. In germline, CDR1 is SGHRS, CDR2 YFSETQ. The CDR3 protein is CASSEKGYSYEQYF. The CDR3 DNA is TGCGCCAGCAGCGAGAAGGGTTATTCCTACGAGCAGTACTTC. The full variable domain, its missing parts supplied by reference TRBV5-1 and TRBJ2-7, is KAGVTQTPRYLIKTRGQQVTLSCSPISGHRSVSWYQQTPGQGLQFLFEYFSETQRNKGNFPGRFSGRQFSNSRSEMNVSTLELGDSALYLCASSEKGYSYEQYFGPGTRLTVT.

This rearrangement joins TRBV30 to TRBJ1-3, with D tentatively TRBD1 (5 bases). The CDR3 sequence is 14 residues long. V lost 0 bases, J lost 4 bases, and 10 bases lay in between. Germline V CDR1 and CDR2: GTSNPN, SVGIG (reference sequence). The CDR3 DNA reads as TGTGCCTGGAGTGTTGGCAGGGCCGGAAACACCATATATTTT. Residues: CAWSVGRAGNTIYF. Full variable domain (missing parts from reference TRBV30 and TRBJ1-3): SQTIHQWPATLVQPVGSPLSLECTVEGTSNPNLYWYRQAAGRGLQLLFYSVGIGQISSEVPQNLSASRPQDRQFILSSKKLLLSDSGFYLCAWSVGRAGNTIYFGEGSWLTVV.

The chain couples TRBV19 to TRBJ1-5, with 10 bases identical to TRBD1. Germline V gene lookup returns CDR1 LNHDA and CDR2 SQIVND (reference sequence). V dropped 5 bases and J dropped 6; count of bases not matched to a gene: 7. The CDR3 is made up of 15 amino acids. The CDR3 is CASSVDRGQSQPQHF. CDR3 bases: TGTGCCAGTAGTGTCGACAGGGGGCAGAGTCAGCCCCAGCATTTT.

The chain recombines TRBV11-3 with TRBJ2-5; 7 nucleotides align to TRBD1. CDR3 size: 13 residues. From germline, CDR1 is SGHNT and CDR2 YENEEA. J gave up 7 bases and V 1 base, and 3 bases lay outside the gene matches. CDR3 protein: CASSLAPGGTQYF. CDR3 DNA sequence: TGTGCCAGCAGCTTAGCTCCAGGGGGGACCCAGTACTTC.

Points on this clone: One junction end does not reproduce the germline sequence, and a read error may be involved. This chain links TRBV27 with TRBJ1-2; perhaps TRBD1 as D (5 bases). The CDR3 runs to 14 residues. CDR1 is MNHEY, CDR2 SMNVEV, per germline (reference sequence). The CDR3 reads CASSLGDPKYGYTF. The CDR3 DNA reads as TGTGCCAGCAGTTTAGGGGACCCTAAATATGGCTACACCTTC.

Here the CDR3 DNA reads TGTGCCAGCAGCCCAAGGGAGTCCCGAGGGGAAAAACTGTTTTTT. Protein: CASSPRESRGEKLFF. The genes are TRBV2 and TRBJ1-4; unclear D gene. There are 15 residues in the CDR3. Trimming cost V 6 bases and J 8 bases, with 19 bases left between them. Germline CDR1 is SNHLY and CDR2 is FYNNEI.

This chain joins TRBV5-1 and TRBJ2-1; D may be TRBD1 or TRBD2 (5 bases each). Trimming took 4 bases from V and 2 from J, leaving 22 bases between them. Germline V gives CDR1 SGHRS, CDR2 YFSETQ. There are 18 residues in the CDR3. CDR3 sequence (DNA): TGCGCCAGCAGCCATGAGGGGCTACGCACTCGTCCCTACAATGAGCAGTTCTTC. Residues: CASSHEGLRTRPYNEQFF.

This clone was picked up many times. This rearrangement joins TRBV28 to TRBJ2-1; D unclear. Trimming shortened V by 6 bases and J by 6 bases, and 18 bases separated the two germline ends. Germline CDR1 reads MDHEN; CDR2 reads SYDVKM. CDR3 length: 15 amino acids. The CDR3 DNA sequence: TGTGCCAGCAGGTCCGGATTCACTCCTGGCAATGAGCAGTTCTTC. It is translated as CASRSGFTPGNEQFF.

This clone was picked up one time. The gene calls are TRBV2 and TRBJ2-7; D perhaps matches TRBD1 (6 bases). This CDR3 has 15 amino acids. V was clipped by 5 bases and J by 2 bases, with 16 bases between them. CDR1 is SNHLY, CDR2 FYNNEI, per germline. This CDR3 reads CASSPHRVGAYEQYF. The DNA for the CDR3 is TGTGCCAGCAGTCCCCACAGGGTGGGAGCCTACGAGCAGTACTTC.

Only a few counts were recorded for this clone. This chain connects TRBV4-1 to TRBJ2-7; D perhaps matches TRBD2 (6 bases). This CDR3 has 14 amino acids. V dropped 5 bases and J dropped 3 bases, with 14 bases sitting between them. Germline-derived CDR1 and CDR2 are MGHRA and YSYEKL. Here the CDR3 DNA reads TGCGCCAGCAGCACAATAGCGCGGGACTACGAGCAGTACTTC. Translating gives CASSTIARDYEQYF.

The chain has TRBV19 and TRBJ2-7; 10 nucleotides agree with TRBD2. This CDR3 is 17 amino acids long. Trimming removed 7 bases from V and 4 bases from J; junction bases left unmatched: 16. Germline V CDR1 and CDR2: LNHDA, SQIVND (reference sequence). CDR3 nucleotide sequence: TGTGCCAGTAAGCGGGGGGATCTAGCGGGAGAAACATACGAGCAGTACTTC. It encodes CASKRGDLAGETYEQYF. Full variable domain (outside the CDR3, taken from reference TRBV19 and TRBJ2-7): DGGITQSPKYLFRKEGQNVTLSCEQNLNHDAMYWYRQDPGQGLRLIYYSQIVNDFQKGDIAEGYSVSREKKESFPLTVTSAQKNPTAFYLCASKRGDLAGETYEQYFGPGTRLTVT.

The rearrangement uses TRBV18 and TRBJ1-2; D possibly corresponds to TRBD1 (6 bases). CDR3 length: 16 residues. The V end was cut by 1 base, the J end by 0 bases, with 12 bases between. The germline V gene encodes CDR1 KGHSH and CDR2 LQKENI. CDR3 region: CASSPRTELANYGYTF. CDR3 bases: TGTGCCAGCTCACCACGGACAGAGTTAGCTAACTATGGCTACACCTTC.

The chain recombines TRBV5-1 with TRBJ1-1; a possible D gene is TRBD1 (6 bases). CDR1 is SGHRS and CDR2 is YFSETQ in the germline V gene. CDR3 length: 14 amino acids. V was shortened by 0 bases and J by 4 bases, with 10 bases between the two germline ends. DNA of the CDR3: TGCGCCAGCAGCTTGGGGGGGCAGAGCACTGAAGCTTTCTTT. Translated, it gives CASSLGGQSTEAFF. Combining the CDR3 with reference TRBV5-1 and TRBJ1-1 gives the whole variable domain KAGVTQTPRYLIKTRGQQVTLSCSPISGHRSVSWYQQTPGQGLQFLFEYFSETQRNKGNFPGRFSGRQFSNSRSEMNVSTLELGDSALYLCASSLGGQSTEAFFGQGTRLTVV.

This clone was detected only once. The DNA of the CDR3 is TGTGCCAGCAGCCCCAGGGGTCATGAGCAGTTCTTC. Encoded protein: CASSPRGHEQFF. The chain employs TRBV7-6 and TRBJ2-1; D might be TRBD1 (6 bases). Germline assignment: CDR1 SGHVS and CDR2 FNYEAQ. V was pared by 5 bases and J by 8 bases, with 10 bases between. The CDR3 runs to 12 residues.

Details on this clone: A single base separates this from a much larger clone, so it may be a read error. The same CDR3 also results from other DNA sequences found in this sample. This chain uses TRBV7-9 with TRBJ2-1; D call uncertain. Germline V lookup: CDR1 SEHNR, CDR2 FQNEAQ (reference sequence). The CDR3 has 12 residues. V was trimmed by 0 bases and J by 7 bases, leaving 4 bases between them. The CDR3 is CASSLAVNEQFF. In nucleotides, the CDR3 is TGTGCCAGCAGCTTAGCGGTTAATGAGCAGTTCTTC.

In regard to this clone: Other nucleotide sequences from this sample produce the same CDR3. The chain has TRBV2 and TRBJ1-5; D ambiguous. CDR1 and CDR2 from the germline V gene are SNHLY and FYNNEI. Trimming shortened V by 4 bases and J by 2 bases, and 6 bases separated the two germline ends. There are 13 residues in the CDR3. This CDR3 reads CASSGVGNQPQHF. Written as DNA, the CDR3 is TGTGCCAGCAGTGGGGTTGGCAATCAGCCCCAGCATTTT.

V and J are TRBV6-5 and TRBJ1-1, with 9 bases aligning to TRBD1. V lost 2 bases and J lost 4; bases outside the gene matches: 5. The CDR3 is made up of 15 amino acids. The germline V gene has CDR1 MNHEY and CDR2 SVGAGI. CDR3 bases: TGTGCCAGCAGTTACGAGGGACAGGGCCCCACTGAAGCTTTCTTT. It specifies CASSYEGQGPTEAFF.

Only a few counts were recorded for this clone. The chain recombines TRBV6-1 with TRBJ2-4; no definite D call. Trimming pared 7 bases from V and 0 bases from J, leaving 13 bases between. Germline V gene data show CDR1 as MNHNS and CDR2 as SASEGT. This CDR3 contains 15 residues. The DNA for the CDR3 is TGTGCCAGCACGGTGACGGACGTAGCCAAAAACATTCAGTACTTC. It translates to CASTVTDVAKNIQYF.

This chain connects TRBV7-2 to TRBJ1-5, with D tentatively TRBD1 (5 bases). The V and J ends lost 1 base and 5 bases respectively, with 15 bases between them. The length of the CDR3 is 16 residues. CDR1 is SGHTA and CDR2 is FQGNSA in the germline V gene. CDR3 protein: CASSLVGSGGDQPQHF. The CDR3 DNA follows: TGTGCCAGCAGCTTAGTAGGGTCTGGGGGGGATCAGCCCCAGCATTTT.

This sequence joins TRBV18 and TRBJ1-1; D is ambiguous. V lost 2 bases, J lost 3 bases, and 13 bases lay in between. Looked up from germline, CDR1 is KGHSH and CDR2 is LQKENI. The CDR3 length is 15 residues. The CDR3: CASSPSSGRDTEAFF. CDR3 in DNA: TGTGCCAGCTCACCATCGAGTGGACGGGACACTGAAGCTTTCTTT.

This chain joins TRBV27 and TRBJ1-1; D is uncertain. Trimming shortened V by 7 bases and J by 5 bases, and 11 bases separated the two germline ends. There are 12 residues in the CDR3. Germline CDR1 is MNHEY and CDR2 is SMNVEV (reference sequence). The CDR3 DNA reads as TGTGCCAGCAAGCGGGGAGGGACTGAAGCTTTCTTT. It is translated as CASKRGGTEAFF.

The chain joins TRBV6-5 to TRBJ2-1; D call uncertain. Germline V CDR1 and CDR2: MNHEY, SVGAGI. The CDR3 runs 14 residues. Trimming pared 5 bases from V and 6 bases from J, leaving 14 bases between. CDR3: CASSPGLEFNEQFF. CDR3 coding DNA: TGTGCCAGCAGTCCCGGGTTGGAGTTCAATGAGCAGTTCTTC.

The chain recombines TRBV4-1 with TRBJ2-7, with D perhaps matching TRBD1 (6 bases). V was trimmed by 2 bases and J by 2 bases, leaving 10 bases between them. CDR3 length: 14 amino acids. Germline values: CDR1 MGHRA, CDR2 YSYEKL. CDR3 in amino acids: CASSQTGQTYEQYF. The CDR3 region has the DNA TGCGCCAGCAGCCAAACTGGACAGACCTACGAGCAGTACTTC.

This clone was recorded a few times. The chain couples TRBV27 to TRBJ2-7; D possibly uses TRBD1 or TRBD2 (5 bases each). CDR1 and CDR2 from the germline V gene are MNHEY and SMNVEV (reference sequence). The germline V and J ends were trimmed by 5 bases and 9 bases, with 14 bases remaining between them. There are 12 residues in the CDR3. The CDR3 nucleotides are TGTGCCAGCAGTCCGACAGAGGGCGGGCAGTACTTC. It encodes CASSPTEGGQYF.

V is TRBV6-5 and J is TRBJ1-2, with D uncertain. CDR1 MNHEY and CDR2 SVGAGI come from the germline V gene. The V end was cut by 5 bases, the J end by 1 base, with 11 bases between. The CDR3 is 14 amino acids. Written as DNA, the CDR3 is TGTGCCAGCAGTGGGTCCGGTCTTAACTATGGCTACACCTTC. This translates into CASSGSGLNYGYTF.

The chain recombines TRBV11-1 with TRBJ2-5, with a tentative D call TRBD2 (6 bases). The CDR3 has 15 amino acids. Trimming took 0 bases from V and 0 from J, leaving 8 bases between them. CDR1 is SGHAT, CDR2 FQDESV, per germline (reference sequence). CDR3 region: CASSLAGDYQETQYF. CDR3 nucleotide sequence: TGTGCCAGCAGCTTAGCGGGGGACTACCAAGAGACCCAGTACTTC.

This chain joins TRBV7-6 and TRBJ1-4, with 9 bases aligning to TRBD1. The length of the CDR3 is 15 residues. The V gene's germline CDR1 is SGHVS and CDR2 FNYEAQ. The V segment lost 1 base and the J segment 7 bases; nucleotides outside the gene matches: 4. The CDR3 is CASSLGTGVGEKLFF. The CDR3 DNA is TGTGCCAGCAGCTTAGGGACAGGGGTGGGTGAAAAACTGTTTTTT.

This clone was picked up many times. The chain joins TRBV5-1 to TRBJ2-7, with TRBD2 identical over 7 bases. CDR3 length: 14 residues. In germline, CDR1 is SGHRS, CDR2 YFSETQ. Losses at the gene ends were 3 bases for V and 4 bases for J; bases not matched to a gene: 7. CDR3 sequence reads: CASSYGAGVYEQYF. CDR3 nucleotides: TGCGCCAGCAGCTATGGGGCGGGAGTTTACGAGCAGTACTTC.

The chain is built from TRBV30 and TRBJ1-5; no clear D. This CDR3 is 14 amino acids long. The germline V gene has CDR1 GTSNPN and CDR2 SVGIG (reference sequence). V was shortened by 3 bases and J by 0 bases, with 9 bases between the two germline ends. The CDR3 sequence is CAWRPSYSNQPQHF. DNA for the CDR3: TGTGCCTGGAGACCGAGTTATAGCAATCAGCCCCAGCATTTT.

In DNA, the CDR3 is TGCGCCAGCAGCGAGGGACAGACTACCGGGGAGCTGTTTTTT. It translates to CASSEGQTTGELFF. The rearrangement links TRBV5-1 to TRBJ2-2, with TRBD1 matching 7 bases. The V segment lost 4 bases and the J segment 5 bases; nucleotides outside the gene matches: 5. Germline-derived CDR1 and CDR2 are SGHRS and YFSETQ. The CDR3 totals 14 residues.

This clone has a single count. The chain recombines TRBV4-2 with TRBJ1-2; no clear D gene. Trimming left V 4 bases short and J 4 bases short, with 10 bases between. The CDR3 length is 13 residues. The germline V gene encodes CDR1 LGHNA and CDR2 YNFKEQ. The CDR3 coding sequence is TGTGCCAGCAGCCGCGACATAATCTATGGCTACACCTTC. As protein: CASSRDIIYGYTF.